This T cell receptor beta chain was sequenced for a study of blood T cell repertoires in COVID-19. Study as a whole: PBMCs, B-cell-depleted T cells, or T cells provided the cDNA or gDNA that made up the material.

Germline V gene data show CDR1 as SQVTM and CDR2 as ANQGSEA. This CDR3 comprises 11 residues. Trimming took off 6 bases at V and 4 bases at J, with 7 bases between the two ends. Assay used: immunoSEQ multiplex PCR; TCRdb lists only in-frame clones, some missing. This table has some 150,000 clones, about 79% appearing once. This chain uses TRBV29-1 with TRBJ1-3, with no clear D. Input material: peripheral blood. This receptor was identified in a woman aged 60 to 75 with acute or convalescent COVID-19. CDR3 bases: TGCAGCGTCGGTATCGGAAACACCATATATTTT. Translated: CSVGIGNTIYF.